Below, 25 T cell receptor beta chains from the same sample are listed, as sequenced in a study of blood T cell repertoires in COVID-19. The assay was immunoSEQ multiplex PCR, and TCRdb's table has in-frame clones only and misses some. Among about 58,000 clones listed, approximately 86% were seen once. The source material was peripheral blood. The receptors stem from a woman aged 70 to 79 with active COVID-19.

The V and J genes are TRBV12-3 or TRBV12-4 and TRBJ2-5; tentatively, D is TRBD1 (6 bases). V dropped 3 bases and J dropped 5 bases, with 10 bases sitting between them. This CDR3 has 13 amino acids. The CDR3 region has the DNA TGTGCCAGCAGTTTCTGGGGGCAGGAGACCCAGTACTTC. Its translation: CASSFWGQETQYF.

The J gene is TRBJ2-6, the V gene TRBV18; D ambiguous. The CDR3 runs to 17 residues. V lost 2 bases and J lost 0, with 11 bases in between. Germline CDR1 is KGHSH and CDR2 is LQKENI. The CDR3 protein is CASSPFPASSGANVLTF. The DNA for the CDR3 is TGTGCCAGCTCACCATTCCCTGCGAGCTCTGGGGCCAACGTCCTGACTTTC.

The chain combines TRBV5-1 with TRBJ2-7, with D perhaps TRBD2 (5 bases). Germline-derived CDR1 and CDR2 are SGHRS and YFSETQ. V shed 2 bases and J shed 0 bases, with 12 bases lying between them. The length of the CDR3 is 15 residues. CDR3: CASSLGAESSYEQYF. CDR3 DNA: TGCGCCAGCAGCTTAGGAGCGGAGAGCTCCTACGAGCAGTACTTC.

The chain combines TRBV19 with TRBJ1-5, with D possibly TRBD1 on 5 matching bases. CDR1 is LNHDA and CDR2 is SQIVND in the germline V gene (reference sequence). Trimming removed 7 bases from V and 7 bases from J, with 20 bases in between. The CDR3 length is 15 residues. CDR3 loop: CASTMQAGLHQPQHF. CDR3 sequence (DNA): TGTGCCAGTACCATGCAGGCAGGGCTGCACCAGCCCCAGCATTTT.

V gene TRBV6-5 combines with J gene TRBJ1-2; maybe TRBD1 (5 bases). CDR1 and CDR2 (germline): MNHEY, SVGAGI. The CDR3 has 16 amino acids. V lost 0 bases, J lost 4 bases, and 15 bases lay in between. The CDR3 spells CASSYSSGDGAYGYTF. CDR3 sequence (DNA): TGTGCCAGCAGTTACTCGAGCGGGGATGGGGCCTATGGCTACACCTTC.

The chain carries TRBV27 and TRBJ1-2, with D perhaps TRBD1 (5 bases). V was clipped by 7 bases and J by 4 bases, with 19 bases between them. Germline V gives CDR1 MNHEY, CDR2 SMNVEV (reference sequence). This CDR3 contains 15 residues. Here the CDR3 DNA reads TGTGCCAGCACCCCCTCCGGGGGGGATAGCTATGGCTACACCTTC. This codes for CASTPSGGDSYGYTF.

This clone occurred a few times. The chain is built from TRBV2 and TRBJ1-5, with D perhaps TRBD1 (5 bases). The V gene's germline CDR1 is SNHLY and CDR2 FYNNEI. The CDR3 sequence is 16 residues long. Trimming stripped 6 bases from V and 2 bases from J, with 17 bases between. The CDR3 nucleotides read TGTGCCAGCAGAGGCTCGGGGGGAAAGGGCAATCAGCCCCAGCATTTT. Translating it yields CASRGSGGKGNQPQHF.

The rearrangement joins TRBV4-1 to TRBJ1-5, with TRBD1 matching 9 bases. V was clipped by 0 bases and J by 2 bases; unmatched bases: 8. From germline, CDR1 is MGHRA and CDR2 YSYEKL. This CDR3 contains 18 residues. The CDR3 nucleotides read TGCGCCAGCAGCCAAGATGCACAGGGGGCGAAAGGCAATCAGCCCCAGCATTTT. This encodes CASSQDAQGAKGNQPQHF.

The V call is TRBV14, the J call TRBJ2-5; 8 nucleotides match TRBD1. V dropped 4 bases and J dropped 4; count of bases not matched to a gene: 5. The CDR3 sequence is 14 residues long. Germline CDR1 is SGHDN and CDR2 is FVKESK. The CDR3 region is CASSPWTGIETQYF. CDR3 DNA: TGTGCCAGCAGCCCGTGGACAGGGATAGAGACCCAGTACTTC.

V usage is TRBV9 and J usage is TRBJ2-1, with 7 bases that match TRBD2. The CDR3 is 17 residues long. Germline-derived CDR1 and CDR2 are SGDLS and YYNGEE. The V and J ends lost 2 bases and 0 bases, in that order; junction bases with no gene match: 8. The DNA of the CDR3 is TGTGCCAGCAGCGTGGAAAAAACTAGCGACTCCTACAATGAGCAGTTCTTC. This codes for CASSVEKTSDSYNEQFF.

The chain uses TRBV28 and TRBJ2-2; 12 nucleotides match TRBD1. Germline V gene sequence: CDR1 MDHEN, CDR2 SYDVKM. The J segment lost 7 bases and the V segment lost 4 bases, leaving 7 bases of the junction unmatched. CDR3 length equals 16 residues. DNA of the CDR3: TGTGCCAGCAGTTCGCGGGACAGGGGGCATATCGGGGAGCTGTTTTTT. This gives the protein CASSSRDRGHIGELFF. Variable domain in full (rest from reference TRBV28 and TRBJ2-2): DVKVTQSSRYLVKRTGEKVFLECVQDMDHENMFWYRQDPGLGLRLIYFSYDVKMKEKGDIPEGYSVSREKKERFSLILESASTNQTSMYLCASSSRDRGHIGELFFGEGSRLTVL.

The chain links TRBV5-4 to TRBJ2-5, with 12 bases lining up with TRBD2. This CDR3 is built from 16 residues. From germline, CDR1 is SGHNT and CDR2 YYREEE (reference sequence). V gave up 3 bases and J gave up 5 bases; unmatched junction bases: 8. The CDR3 is CASSSLTSGSWETQYF. CDR3 coding DNA: TGTGCCAGCAGCTCCCTGACTAGCGGGAGTTGGGAGACCCAGTACTTC.

The rearrangement uses TRBV15 and TRBJ1-5, with D perhaps TRBD1 (5 bases). The length of the CDR3 is 16 residues. V lost 0 bases and J lost 4, with 13 bases in between. Germline CDR1 reads LNHNV; CDR2 reads YYDKDF (reference sequence). In DNA form, the CDR3 reads TGTGCCACCAGCAGAGAAATGGGACTGCTTAATCAGCCCCAGCATTTT. It translates to CATSREMGLLNQPQHF.

The chain has TRBV6-4 and TRBJ2-1; D may be TRBD2 (6 bases). The germline V and J ends were trimmed by 5 bases and 5 bases, with 22 bases remaining between them. The CDR3 is 17 amino acids. The V gene's germline CDR1 is MRHNA and CDR2 SNTAGT. In nucleotides, the CDR3 is TGTGCCAGCAGTAGGACGACCCCGGGGAGGTTGGACAATGAGCAGTTCTTC. Translating it yields CASSRTTPGRLDNEQFF.

The gene calls are TRBV5-1 and TRBJ2-3, with D perhaps matching TRBD2 (5 bases). The CDR3 has 16 amino acids. In germline, CDR1 is SGHRS, CDR2 YFSETQ. V was cut by 0 bases and J by 6 bases, with 17 bases left in between. The CDR3 reads CASSLAAGTGVDTQYF. The CDR3 DNA reads as TGCGCCAGCAGCTTGGCCGCAGGCACCGGGGTGGATACGCAGTATTTT.

This clone was observed a handful of times. J is TRBJ2-2 and V is TRBV10-1; D is perhaps TRBD2 (7 bases). The CDR3 has 17 residues. Deletions cut 2 bases from V and 3 bases from J, with 16 bases between. CDR1 is WNHNN and CDR2 is SYGVQD in the germline V gene (reference sequence). CDR3 bases: TGCGCCAGCAGTGAGATCGCGGGGGCGGGAGACACCGGGGAGCTGTTTTTT. Translated: CASSEIAGAGDTGELFF.

The chain combines TRBV6-5 with TRBJ1-3; D gene uncertain. Germline values: CDR1 MNHEY, CDR2 SVGAGI. This CDR3 has 16 amino acids. The V end was cut by 0 bases, the J end by 8 bases, with 17 bases between. For the CDR3, the DNA is TGTGCCAGCAGTTACTCAAAGTCCGGGATCCTGGACACCATATATTTT. It codes for CASSYSKSGILDTIYF.

The chain employs TRBV3-1 (or the pseudogene TRBV3-2) and TRBJ2-7; no firm D call. Trimming took off 8 bases at V and 2 bases at J, with 7 bases between the two ends. Germline CDR1 LGHDT, CDR2 YNNKEL (reference sequence). There are 11 residues in the CDR3. Here the CDR3 DNA reads TGTGCCAGCGGCCCAGCCTACGAGCAGTACTTC. Amino acids: CASGPAYEQYF.

V gene TRBV27 combines with J gene TRBJ2-7; 9 bases are shared with TRBD2. CDR1 is MNHEY, CDR2 SMNVEV, per germline (reference sequence). The V and J ends lost 2 bases and 5 bases, in that order; junction bases with no gene match: 4. There are 14 residues in the CDR3. The CDR3 region is CASSLLAGRHEQYF. The CDR3 bases are TGTGCCAGCAGTTTACTAGCGGGAAGACACGAGCAGTACTTC.

A note on this clone: The junction differs from germline at one of its ends, possibly a read error. The V gene is TRBV4-1, the J gene TRBJ2-6; 7 bases align to TRBD1. This CDR3 has 18 amino acids. Germline V lookup: CDR1 MGHRA, CDR2 YSYEKL. CDR3 residues: CARSRPGQKSSGANVLTF. In nucleotides, the CDR3 is TGCGCCCGCAGCCGACCGGGACAGAAGAGCTCTGGGGCCAACGTCCTGACTTTC.

The chain couples TRBV6-5 to TRBJ2-5; D is possibly TRBD2 (5 bases). V lost 8 bases and J lost 4, with 11 bases in between. Germline loops: CDR1 MNHEY, CDR2 SVGAGI. The CDR3 extends over 12 amino acids. The chain's CDR3 is CASGWSGETQYF. The CDR3 DNA sequence: TGTGCCAGCGGGTGGAGCGGAGAGACCCAGTACTTC.

The V and J genes are TRBV5-1 and TRBJ2-7; D call uncertain. Between the trimmed V and J ends, which lost 0 bases and 2 bases, there was a span of 12 bases. Germline V gene data show CDR1 as SGHRS and CDR2 as YFSETQ. This CDR3 contains 15 residues. Here the CDR3 DNA reads TGCGCCAGCAGCTTGGAAGCAGGTTCTACCTACGAGCAGTACTTC. This sequence encodes CASSLEAGSTYEQYF.

The rearrangement joins TRBV24-1 to TRBJ2-5, with 7 positions matching TRBD1. CDR3 length equals 15 residues. CDR1 is KGHDR, CDR2 SFDVKD, per germline. The ends lost 3 bases at V and 5 bases at J; junction bases unmatched: 8. The CDR3 spells CATSDIRQGRETQYF. CDR3 DNA: TGTGCCACCAGTGATATCCGACAGGGACGGGAGACCCAGTACTTC.

The rearrangement links TRBV27 to TRBJ2-1; D might be TRBD2 (6 bases). From germline, CDR1 is MNHEY and CDR2 SMNVEV (reference sequence). The CDR3 length is 17 residues. With 7 bases removed from V and 0 bases from J, the gap between germline ends came to 19 bases. The CDR3 DNA reads TGTGCCAGCACCCGAGGGCGGGGAGAGAGCTCCTACAATGAGCAGTTCTTC. The encoded protein is CASTRGRGESSYNEQFF.

The V call is TRBV27, the J call TRBJ1-1, with 8 bases matching TRBD1. CDR3 length: 15 residues. Unmatched junction bases numbered 8, after V lost 5 bases and J lost 3 bases. Germline lookup yields CDR1 MNHEY and CDR2 SMNVEV (reference sequence). This chain's CDR3 is CASSHRGLLYTEAFF. Written as DNA, the CDR3 is TGTGCCAGCAGTCACAGGGGGTTGTTATACACTGAAGCTTTCTTT.